The present T cell receptor beta chain was sequenced within a study of blood T cells in healthy people across ages. The study's findings and limits: Measured against age, TCR beta diversity per million T cells decreased in a roughly linear manner. Versus aged donors, long-lived donors had higher diversity and more naive CD4+ cells.

V was clipped by 6 bases and J by 2 bases, with 13 bases between them. CDR1 is LNHDA and CDR2 is SQIVND in the germline V gene (reference sequence). The CDR3 spans 14 residues. Every sample gave at least 5 micrograms of total RNA when it was extracted. A second PCR of roughly 7 to 11 cycles used a sample-barcoded 5' primer and a J-beta primer mix. Each of the cDNA molecules was tagged by a template-switch adaptor with 12 random nucleotides. TCRdb independently ran MiXCR on the 5' RACE reads; one entry per CDR3 protein. The table lists about 1.1 million distinct CDR3 sequences, more than 30% of them singletons. In regard to this clonotype: Its antigen is not known.

J is TRBJ1-2 and V is TRBV19, with D unclear. The source of this sequence is a man younger than 35 in good health. Sequenced material: blood. CDR3 loop: CASSRLQTNYGYTF. CDR3 nucleotides: TGTGCCAGTAGCCGACTACAAACGAACTATGGCTACACCTTC.